A selection of T cell receptor beta chains follows, all from one sample in a study of blood T cell repertoires in COVID-19. This table comes from immunoSEQ multiplex PCR, and its TCRdb copy is limited to in-frame clones, with some not included. Here the sample spans 200,000 to 300,000 clones, approximately 91% being singletons. Sequencing was carried out using peripheral blood. These receptors came from a human donor in a cohort sampled during active COVID-19. The CDR3 runs from the conserved cysteine through the conserved F or W. D genes are given only for firm matches. Size is omitted from some rows. Given values are once, few, many or a class for expanded clones.

cdr3_nt cdr3_aa d_call j_call v_call clone_size
TGTGCCAGCACCCCCGATAGGGGCGTAGGAAAACTGTTTTTT CASTPDRGVGKLFF NA TRBJ1-4 TRBV11-2 NA
TGTGCCAGCTCAGATACCGACAGGGATCAGCCCCAGCATTTT CASSDTDRDQPQHF TRBD1 TRBJ1-5 TRBV18 once
TGTGCCTGGAGTACCGACCGGGACAGGGAATTCTACGAGCAGTACTTC CAWSTDRDREFYEQYF TRBD1 TRBJ2-7 TRBV30 NA
TGTGCCAGCAGCGCCGGGACTAGCGGGAGCAATGAGCAGTTCTTC CASSAGTSGSNEQFF TRBD2 TRBJ2-1 TRBV9 NA
TGTGCCAGCAGCTTAGCGGCCGGGACAGGGGGACCCGAAGCTTTCTTT CASSLAAGTGGPEAFF TRBD1 TRBJ1-1 TRBV7-2 NA
TGCGCCAGCAGCCAAGTTCCGGGGAGCTCCTACGAGCAGTACTTC CASSQVPGSSYEQYF NA TRBJ2-7 TRBV4-3 NA
TGTGCCAGCAGGCTAGGGGTGCTTACTGAAGCTTTCTTT CASRLGVLTEAFF NA TRBJ1-1 TRBV7-2 NA
TGTGCCAGCTCCTGGGGGCCGGACACTGAAGCTTTCTTT CASSWGPDTEAFF NA TRBJ1-1 TRBV18 NA
TGTGCCAGCAGCCATGACAGTTACAGGGGGACTGAAGCTTTCTTT CASSHDSYRGTEAFF TRBD1 TRBJ1-1 TRBV3-1/TRBV3-2 NA
TGTGCCAGCAGCTCAGGGACAGGGACCTCTGGGGCCAACGTCCTGACTTTC CASSSGTGTSGANVLTF TRBD1 TRBJ2-6 TRBV11-3 NA
TGTGCCAGTAGCCCCGGGCCCCTGGGACTAGCGGGGGCCTACGAGCAGTACTTC CASSPGPLGLAGAYEQYF TRBD2 TRBJ2-7 TRBV19 NA
TGTGCCAGCAGTTACCGGCCAGGGGCTCACTACGAGCAGTACTTC CASSYRPGAHYEQYF NA TRBJ2-7 TRBV6-2/TRBV6-3 NA
TGTGCCAGCAGCCCCGGACTAGCGGGAGCAGGGGAATACGAGCAGTACTTC CASSPGLAGAGEYEQYF TRBD2 TRBJ2-7 TRBV7-8 NA
TGTGCCAGCAGTTTGGTGGGGAGCTCTGGGGCCAACGTCCTGACTTTC CASSLVGSSGANVLTF NA TRBJ2-6 TRBV28 NA
TGTGCCAGCAGCTTAATGCAGGGGTTTGTGGACACTGAAGCTTTCTTT CASSLMQGFVDTEAFF NA TRBJ1-1 TRBV7-2 once
TGTGCCAGCAGCAATACAGGGGTTGCTTTCTTT CASSNTGVAFF TRBD1 TRBJ1-1 TRBV14 once
TGTGCCAGCAGCCCAGGGCGGGAAAGCAATCAGCCCCAGCATTTT CASSPGRESNQPQHF NA TRBJ1-5 TRBV7-9 NA
TGTGCCAGCTCACCCCAGCGAGGGCGGGAGGCCGGTAATGAGCAGTTCTTC CASSPQRGREAGNEQFF TRBD2 TRBJ2-1 TRBV18 NA
TGTGCCAGTATGGCATCTCAGGGCACTGAAGCTTTCTTT CASMASQGTEAFF NA TRBJ1-1 TRBV19 NA
TGTGCCAGCAGCGAGGACGGCGGGGTTGGGGCCAACGTCCTGACTTTC CASSEDGGVGANVLTF NA TRBJ2-6 TRBV7-7 NA
TGTGCCAGCAGTATAGCGGGAGACGAGCAGTTCTTC CASSIAGDEQFF TRBD2 TRBJ2-1 TRBV6-5 NA
TGTGCCAGCAGCTCTCTTCCTCGACTAGCGGGCCGGGTCCAAGAGACCCAGTACTTC CASSSLPRLAGRVQETQYF TRBD2 TRBJ2-5 TRBV7-3 NA
TGCAGTGCTAGTTCCCCGGCGGACGGGGCCTACGAGCAGTACTTC CSASSPADGAYEQYF NA TRBJ2-7 TRBV20-1 NA
TGCGCCAGCAGCTCAGGGGAGAGCAATCAGCCCCAGCATTTT CASSSGESNQPQHF NA TRBJ1-5 TRBV5-1 NA
TGTGCCAGCAGTGAAGTACGGGAGGATGGCTACACCTTC CASSEVREDGYTF NA TRBJ1-2 TRBV6-1 NA
TGTGCCAGCAGCACGCCCCGCCGCGTCACCGGGACAGGGGTTGGAAACACCATATATTTT CASSTPRRVTGTGVGNTIYF TRBD1 TRBJ1-3 TRBV28 NA
TGTGCCAGCAGCCAGACAGGGGGTTCCTACGAGCAGTACTTC CASSQTGGSYEQYF TRBD1 TRBJ2-7 TRBV3-1/TRBV3-2 NA
TGTGCCAGCAGCCAACTTCGGACAGGGGCTGGAAACACCATATATTTT CASSQLRTGAGNTIYF TRBD1 TRBJ1-3 TRBV4-2 NA
TGCGCCAGCAGCTTGGGGGACAACCAAGAGACCCAGTACTTC CASSLGDNQETQYF NA TRBJ2-5 TRBV5-1 once
TGTGCCAGCAGCTTATCCGACAGGGGTGAAGCTTTCTTT CASSLSDRGEAFF TRBD1 TRBJ1-1 TRBV7-8 NA
TGTGCCAGCAGCTTAGCACTAGCGGGGGCCAACTCCTACGAGCAGTACTTC CASSLALAGANSYEQYF TRBD2 TRBJ2-7 TRBV7-8 NA
TGTGCCAGCAGCCTAGCGGGGGGACGAACTGAAGCTTTCTTT CASSLAGGRTEAFF NA TRBJ1-1 TRBV11-2 few
TGTGCCAGCAGTTTAGCCCCTGGGACTCAAAGACGGGAGCTGTTTTTT CASSLAPGTQRRELFF NA TRBJ2-2 TRBV28 NA
TGTGCCAGCAGGGAGGGACTGTACTCCTACGAGCAGTACTTC CASREGLYSYEQYF NA TRBJ2-7 TRBV2 NA
TGTGCCCCCCGACAGGGGGCTGTTGGAAGCAATCAGCCCCAGCATTTT CAPRQGAVGSNQPQHF TRBD1 TRBJ1-5 TRBV24-1 NA
TGCGCCAGCAGGGGGACTAGCGGCCCCTCCTACGAGCAGTACTTC CASRGTSGPSYEQYF TRBD2 TRBJ2-7 TRBV5-1 NA
TGTGCCAGCAGGGGAGGGAGGGCAACTAATGAAAAACTGTTTTTT CASRGGRATNEKLFF NA TRBJ1-4 TRBV28 NA
TGCAGCGTTGATAGCGGGAACAGGGGGCGCCGGGGCTACACCTTC CSVDSGNRGRRGYTF TRBD1 TRBJ1-2 TRBV29-1 NA
TGTGCCATCAGTGCTACTAGCGACTCCTACGAGCAGTACTTC CAISATSDSYEQYF TRBD2 TRBJ2-7 TRBV10-3 once
TGTGCCAGCGCCACTACAGGGGTCGTGGGCAATCAGCCCCAGCATTTT CASATTGVVGNQPQHF TRBD1 TRBJ1-5 TRBV27 once
TGTGCCAGCAGCTTACCGGGACAGTCCTACGAGCAGTACTTC CASSLPGQSYEQYF TRBD1 TRBJ2-7 TRBV7-8 once